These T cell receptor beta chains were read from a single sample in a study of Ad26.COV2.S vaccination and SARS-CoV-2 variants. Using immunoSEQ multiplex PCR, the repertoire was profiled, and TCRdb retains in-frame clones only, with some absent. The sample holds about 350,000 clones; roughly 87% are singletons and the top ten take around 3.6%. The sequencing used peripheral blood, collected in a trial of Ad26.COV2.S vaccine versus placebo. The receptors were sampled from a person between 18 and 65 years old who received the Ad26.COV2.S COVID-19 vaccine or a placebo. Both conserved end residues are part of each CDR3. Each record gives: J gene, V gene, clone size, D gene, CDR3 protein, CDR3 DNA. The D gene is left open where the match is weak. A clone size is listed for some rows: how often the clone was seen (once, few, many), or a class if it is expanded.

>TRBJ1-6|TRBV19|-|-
CASNLEERGTPLHF
TGTGCCAGTAACCTGGAAGAAAGGGGAACACCCCTCCACTTT
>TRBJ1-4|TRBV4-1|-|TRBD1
CASSQDRGTNEKLFF
TGCGCCAGCAGCCAGGACAGGGGGACTAATGAAAAACTGTTTTTT
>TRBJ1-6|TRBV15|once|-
CATSRESNSPLHF
TGTGCCACCAGCAGGGAGAGTAATTCACCCCTCCACTTT
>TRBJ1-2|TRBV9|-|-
CASSGNPQGRNYYGYTF
TGTGCCAGCAGCGGAAACCCCCAGGGGAGGAACTACTATGGCTACACCTTC
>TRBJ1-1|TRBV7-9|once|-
CASSLGTGTEAFF
TGTGCCAGCAGCTTAGGGACGGGCACTGAAGCTTTCTTT
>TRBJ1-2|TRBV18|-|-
CASSPSGVSMIENRGYTF
TGTGCCAGCTCACCCTCGGGCGTGTCGATGATTGAAAATCGTGGCTACACCTTC
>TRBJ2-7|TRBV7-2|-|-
CASSWGEGPYEQYF
TGTGCCAGCAGCTGGGGCGAGGGGCCCTACGAGCAGTACTTC
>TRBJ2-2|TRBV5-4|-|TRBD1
CASSPGTGSGELFF
TGTGCCAGCAGCCCCGGGACAGGGTCCGGGGAGCTGTTTTTT
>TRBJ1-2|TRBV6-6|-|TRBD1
CASSYDRDGYTF
TGTGCCAGCAGTTACGACAGGGATGGCTACACCTTC
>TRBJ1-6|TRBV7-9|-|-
CASSLPRTDLNNSPLHF
TGTGCCAGCAGCTTACCAAGGACGGACCTGAATAATTCACCCCTCCACTTT
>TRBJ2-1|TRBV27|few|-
CASSSEGPYNEQFF
TGTGCCAGCAGTAGTGAGGGGCCCTACAATGAGCAGTTCTTC
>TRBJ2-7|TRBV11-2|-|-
CASSTPPVLRGPPYEQYF
TGTGCCAGCAGCACCCCCCCAGTTTTGAGGGGTCCACCCTACGAGCAGTACTTC
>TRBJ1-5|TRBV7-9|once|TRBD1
CASSLTGDYSNQPQHF
TGTGCCAGCAGCTTGACAGGGGACTATAGCAATCAGCCCCAGCATTTT
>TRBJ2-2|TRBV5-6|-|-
CASSLGQVTGELFF
TGTGCCAGCAGCTTGGGGCAGGTAACCGGGGAGCTGTTTTTT
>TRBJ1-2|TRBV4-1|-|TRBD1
CASSQEKGAYGGYTF
TGCGCCAGCAGCCAAGAGAAGGGGGCCTACGGGGGCTACACCTTC
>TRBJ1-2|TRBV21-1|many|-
CASSKSERDTRHDGYTF
TGTGCCAGCAGCAAATCCGAAAGGGACACCCGCCACGATGGCTACACCTTC
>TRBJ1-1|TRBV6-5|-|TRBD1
CASRRTGVRTEAFF
TGTGCCAGCAGGAGGACAGGGGTTCGCACTGAAGCTTTCTTT
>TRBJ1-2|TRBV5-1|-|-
CASREDSFPTEANYGYTF
TGCGCCAGCAGGGAGGACTCATTCCCCACCGAAGCTAACTATGGCTACACCTTC
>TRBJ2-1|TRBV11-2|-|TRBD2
CASRLAGGASEQFF
TGTGCCAGCAGACTAGCGGGGGGGGCAAGTGAGCAGTTCTTC
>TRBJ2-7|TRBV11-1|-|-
CASSIQGYEQYF
TGTGCCAGCAGCATACAGGGTTACGAGCAGTACTTC
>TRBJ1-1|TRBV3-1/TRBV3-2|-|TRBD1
CASSQADRDREAFF
TGTGCCAGCAGCCAAGCGGATAGGGACAGGGAAGCTTTCTTT
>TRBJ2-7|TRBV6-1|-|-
CASSEGSSYEQYF
TGTGCCAGCAGTGAGGGGAGCTCCTACGAGCAGTACTTC
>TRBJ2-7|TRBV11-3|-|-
CASSFEGNSYEQYF
TGTGCCAGCAGCTTTGAGGGGAATTCCTACGAGCAGTACTTC
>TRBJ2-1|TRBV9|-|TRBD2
CASSARLAAYNEQFF
TGTGCCAGCAGCGCACGACTAGCGGCCTACAATGAGCAGTTCTTC
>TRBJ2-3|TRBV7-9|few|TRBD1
CASRGDSHTDTQYF
TGTGCCAGCAGGGGGGACAGCCACACAGATACGCAGTATTTT
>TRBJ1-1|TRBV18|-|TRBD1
CASSPYPDREGTEAFF
TGTGCCAGCTCACCATACCCGGACAGGGAGGGCACTGAAGCTTTCTTT
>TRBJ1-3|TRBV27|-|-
CASSLTPGTIGNTIYF
TGTGCCAGCAGTTTAACCCCAGGGACTATTGGAAACACCATATATTTT
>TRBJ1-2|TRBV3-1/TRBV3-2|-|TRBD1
CASSQGTGGWDGYTF
TGTGCCAGCAGCCAAGGGACAGGGGGATGGGATGGCTACACCTTC
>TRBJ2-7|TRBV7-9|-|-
CASSPNGGLRDEQYF
TGTGCCAGCAGCCCTAACGGGGGGCTACGGGACGAGCAGTACTTC
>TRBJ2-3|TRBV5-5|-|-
CASSLARGGGDTQYF
TGTGCCAGCAGCTTGGCTAGGGGTGGGGGAGATACGCAGTATTTT
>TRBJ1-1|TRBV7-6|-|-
CASSLWENTEAFF
TGTGCCAGCAGCCTCTGGGAGAACACTGAAGCTTTCTTT
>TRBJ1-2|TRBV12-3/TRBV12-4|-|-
CASSLVQGNGYTF
TGTGCCAGCAGTTTGGTGCAGGGGAATGGCTACACCTTC
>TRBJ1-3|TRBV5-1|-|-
CASSPPGGDGNTIYF
TGCGCCAGCAGCCCCCCGGGGGGGGACGGAAACACCATATATTTT
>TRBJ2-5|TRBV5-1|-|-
CASSLVVGFSQETQYF
TGCGCCAGCAGCTTGGTGGTAGGGTTCTCCCAAGAGACCCAGTACTTC
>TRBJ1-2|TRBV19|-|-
CASSIGLGNGYTF
TGTGCCAGTAGTATAGGGCTCGGTAATGGCTACACCTTC
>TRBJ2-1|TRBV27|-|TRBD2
CATSRGGTSPSSYNEQFF
TGTGCCACCAGCCGGGGAGGGACTAGCCCCAGCTCCTACAATGAGCAGTTCTTC
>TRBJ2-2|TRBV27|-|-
CASSSPGLSTGELFF
TGTGCCAGCAGTTCCCCGGGACTGAGCACCGGGGAGCTGTTTTTT
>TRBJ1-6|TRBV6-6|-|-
CASSSREYNSPLHF
TGTGCCAGCAGCTCTCGGGAATATAATTCACCCCTCCACTTT
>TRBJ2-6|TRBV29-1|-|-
CSVETTGSGANVLTF
TGCAGCGTTGAAACGACAGGCTCTGGGGCCAACGTCCTGACTTTC
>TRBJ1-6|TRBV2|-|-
CANRDTVNSPLHF
TGTGCCAACCGGGACACGGTAAATTCACCCCTCCACTTT
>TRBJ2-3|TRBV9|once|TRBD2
CASSPLRGGDTQYF
TGTGCCAGCAGCCCCCTACGGGGGGGAGATACGCAGTATTTT
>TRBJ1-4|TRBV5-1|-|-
CASSLGPNEKLFF
TGCGCCAGCAGCTTGGGACCTAATGAAAAACTGTTTTTT
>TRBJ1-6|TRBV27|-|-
CASSSSQGRDSPLHF
TGTGCCAGCAGTTCCTCACAGGGTAGAGATTCACCCCTCCACTTT
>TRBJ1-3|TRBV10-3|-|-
CAISGSTGGTSGNTIYF
TGTGCCATCAGTGGGTCCACGGGGGGGACTTCTGGAAACACCATATATTTT
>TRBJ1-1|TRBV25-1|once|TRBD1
CASRTGHKAFF
TGTGCCAGCCGGACAGGGCATAAAGCTTTCTTT
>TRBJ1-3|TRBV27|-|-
CASSPGGNTIYF
TGTGCCAGCAGCCCCGGTGGAAACACCATATATTTT
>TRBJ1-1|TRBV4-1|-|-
CASSQGGFEAFF
TGCGCCAGCAGCCAAGGTGGGTTTGAAGCTTTCTTT
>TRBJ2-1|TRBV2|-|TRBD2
CASIEASGHPDEQFF
TGTGCCAGCATCGAAGCTAGCGGGCATCCGGATGAGCAGTTCTTC